The T cell receptor beta chain under discussion was sequenced for a study of identical twins (dated by TCRdb to the mid-2010s). In the study overall: To test whether fetal clonotypes persist, this study deep-sequenced TCR alpha and beta repertoires from monozygotic twins, from unrelated adults of various ages, and from cord blood. To rule out contamination, replicate twin experiments were performed at different times with different library preparation protocols. What the authors observed across the whole study: Recombination models systematically underestimated out-of-frame TCR alpha sharing in monozygotic twins but agreed with sharing between unrelated individuals. Because the same donors could not be followed over many years, the conclusions depended on cross-sectional statistical analysis. Invariant T cells such as MAIT and iNKT could partly confound zero-insertion analyses, though diverse VJ usage argued against this for most clonotypes. Abundant cord blood beta clonotypes carried fewer insertions; young adult naive repertoires showed a weaker similar trend, while memory repertoires showed none. Excess twin sharing in beta out-of-frame sequences was weaker because fewer shared sequences lowered the signal-to-noise ratio. Out-of-frame TCR alpha sequences shared between twins showed an excess of low generation-probability sequences compared with coincidental sharing between unrelated individuals.

The library came from 5' RACE. The run used an Illumina HiSeq 2000. A universal primer binding site was introduced by template switching, and a unique molecular identifier was present in the final cDNA, enabling accurate counting of TCR cDNA molecules. First-strand cDNA for TCR alpha and beta chains was synthesized from specific primers in the conserved constant-segment region. Each cDNA library was double barcoded, with a SMART-Mk sample barcode plus Illumina barcodes, to control for contamination. Two successive PCR steps introduced TruSeq adapter sequences along with Illumina sample barcodes. The TCR alpha and beta cDNA libraries were sequenced on the Illumina HiSeq platform using custom primers. The authors processed their data as follows. Unique molecular identifiers were extracted from raw reads with MiGEC, and CDR3 positions were determined with MiXCR. Recombination models were inferred per individual with the repgenHMM and IGoR tools using an EM algorithm. The analysis of shared clonotypes was done with the tcR package in R, with sharing normalized by the product of cloneset sizes. To study raw recombination without the effects of thymic and clonal selection, out-of-frame nonproductive sequences were analyzed. The public reads were reanalyzed by TCRdb: fastp trimming at Q25, MiXCR alignment, in-frame beta chains only. Each record represents a unique CDR3 protein, reported with the most common genes and DNA among its rows. TCRdb's processing, not the authors', yielded these V and J calls. The sample has 450,000 to 500,000 distinct CDR3 sequences on record, 14% of them singletons. Around 0.98% of the sample is in the top ten clones.

All donors were healthy Caucasians. The twin cohort comprised three pairs of female monozygotic twins, all aged roughly 18 to 29 years. Positive isolation kits from Invitrogen were used to isolate CD4+ and CD8+ T cell populations. V sheds 5 bases and J sheds 5 bases, leaving 12 bases between their ends. Including the terminal cysteine and phenylalanine, the CDR3 comprises 14 residues. Left in the record is the CDR3 DNA by itself, 42 bases read in frame from the first base. CDR1 SGHDN and CDR2 FVKESK are derived from the germline V gene. This clonotype was seen more than once but under ten times. Its antigen is still unknown. Base qualities are not recorded, but no much larger clone differs from it by a single base. The data were also submitted as part of a second study, on yellow fever vaccine responses in identical twins. Drawing on the second study: The authors reported that the T cell response to vaccination in identical twins appeared partly convergent and partly personalized. In identical twins, the study followed T cell clones that responded to the vaccine with precision.

Recombination linked TRBV14 to TRBJ1-4; TRBD1 is a possible D gene, resting on 5 matching bases. The TCR originated in a woman younger than 35 in good health. Source material: CD4+ T cells sorted from blood. The nucleotide sequence is given as TGTGCCAGCAGCTCCGGACAAAAAAATGAAAAACTGTTTTTT. The encoded protein is CASSSGQKNEKLFF.